A single T cell receptor beta chain is shown here with its context. Original methodology: Amplification with reference gene primers provided the estimates of nucleated cell counts. Sequenced by immunoSEQ multiplex PCR; TCRdb stores in-frame clones only, minus some. The V and J calls and the clone size are those of that table, but D and trimming were determined from the DNA. The sample has around 340,000 clones, 88% seen once. Participant ages covered roughly 18 to 89 years across 24 US areas. Membership in each cohort depended on participant-reported clinical history. The V and J ends lost 8 bases and 2 bases respectively, with 12 bases between them. The CDR3 contains 14 residues. Germline V gene data show CDR1 as MDHEN and CDR2 as SYDVKM. The data stem from a study of blood T cell repertoires in COVID-19. Study in general: Sample material is recorded as cDNA or gDNA derived from T cells, B-cell-depleted T cells, or PBMCs.

This chain joins TRBV28 and TRBJ2-2; maybe TRBD1 (6 bases). The receptor was derived from a woman aged 25 to 39 who had been exposed to COVID-19. Sequenced: PBMCs or T cells enriched from blood (not recorded which). The CDR3 spells CASFRGLNTGELFF. Here the CDR3 DNA reads TGTGCCAGCTTCAGGGGTCTAAACACCGGGGAGCTGTTTTTT.